This T cell receptor (beta chain) was retrieved from a study of T cell responses to AZD1222 COVID-19 vaccine. About this clone: Its antigen is unidentified.

There are 13 residues in the CDR3. V shed 6 bases, J shed 5 bases, and the junction held 6 bases outside the gene matches. Generated by immunoSEQ multiplex PCR, the TCRdb table keeps only in-frame clones and is missing some. The table lists 150,000 to 160,000 clones, 90% of them singletons. Notes on the study in general: Dominant CD4 TCR responses targeted spike regions 160-218 and 743-854. Clonal diversity may have been underestimated in mostly white British donors.

The material was peripheral blood, obtained on day 0 of AZD1222 vaccination. The chain couples TRBV12-3 or TRBV12-4 to TRBJ2-7; 8 bases map to TRBD2. This receptor was taken from an adult in good health. The CDR3 region is CASSGGVRDEQYF. CDR3 nucleotide sequence: TGTGCCAGCAGCGGGGGGGTCCGGGACGAGCAGTACTTC.